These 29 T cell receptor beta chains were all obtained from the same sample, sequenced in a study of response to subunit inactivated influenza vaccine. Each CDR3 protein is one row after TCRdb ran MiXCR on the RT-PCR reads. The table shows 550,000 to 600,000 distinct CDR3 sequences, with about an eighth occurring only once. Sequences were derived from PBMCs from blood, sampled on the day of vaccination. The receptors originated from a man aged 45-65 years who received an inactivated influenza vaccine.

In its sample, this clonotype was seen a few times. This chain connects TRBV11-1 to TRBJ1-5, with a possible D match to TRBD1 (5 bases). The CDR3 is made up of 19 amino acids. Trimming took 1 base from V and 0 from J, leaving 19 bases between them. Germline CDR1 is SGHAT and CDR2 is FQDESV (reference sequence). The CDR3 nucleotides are TGTGCCAGCAGCTTAGTAACAGGCCCGGTTCACCATAGCAATCAGCCCCAGCATTTT. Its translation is CASSLVTGPVHHSNQPQHF.

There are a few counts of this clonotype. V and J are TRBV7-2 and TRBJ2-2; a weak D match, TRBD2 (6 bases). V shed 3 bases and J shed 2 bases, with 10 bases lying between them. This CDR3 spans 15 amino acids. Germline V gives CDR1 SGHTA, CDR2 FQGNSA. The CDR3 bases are TGTGCCAGCAGCTTTTTGGGGACTAACACCGGGGAGCTGTTTTTT. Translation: CASSFLGTNTGELFF.

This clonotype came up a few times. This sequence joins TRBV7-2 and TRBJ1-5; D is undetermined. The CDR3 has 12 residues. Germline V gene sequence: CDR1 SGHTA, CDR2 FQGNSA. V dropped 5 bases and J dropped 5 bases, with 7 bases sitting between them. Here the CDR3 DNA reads TGTGCCAGCAGCCCCCAGGATCAGCCCCAGCATTTT. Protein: CASSPQDQPQHF.

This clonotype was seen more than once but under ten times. For the CDR3, the DNA is TGTGCCAGCAGCTCACGGGGGGCCGACCCAGATACGCAGTATTTT. Its translation is CASSSRGADPDTQYF. The chain has TRBV12-3 or TRBV12-4 and TRBJ2-3; TRBD2 might be the D (7 bases). Trimming cost V 6 bases and J 4 bases, with 17 bases left between them. The CDR3 runs 15 residues.

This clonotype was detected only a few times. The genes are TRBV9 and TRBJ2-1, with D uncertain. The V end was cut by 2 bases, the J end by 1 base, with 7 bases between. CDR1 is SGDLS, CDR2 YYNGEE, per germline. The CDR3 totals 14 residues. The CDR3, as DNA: TGTGCCAGCAGCGTGTTTAATTCCTACAATGAGCAGTTCTTC. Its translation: CASSVFNSYNEQFF.

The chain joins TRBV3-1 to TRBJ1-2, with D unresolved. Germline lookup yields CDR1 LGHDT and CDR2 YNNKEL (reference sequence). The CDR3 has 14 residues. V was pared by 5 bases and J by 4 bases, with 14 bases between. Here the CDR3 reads CASSFRTAAYGYTF. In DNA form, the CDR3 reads TGTGCCAGCAGCTTTCGGACGGCCGCCTATGGCTACACCTTC.

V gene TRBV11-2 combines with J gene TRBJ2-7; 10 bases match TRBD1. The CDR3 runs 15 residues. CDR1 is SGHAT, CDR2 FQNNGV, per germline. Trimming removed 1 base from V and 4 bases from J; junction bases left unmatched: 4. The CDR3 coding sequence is TGTGCCAGCAGCTTAGGAGGGACAGGGGAATACGAGCAGTACTTC. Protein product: CASSLGGTGEYEQYF.

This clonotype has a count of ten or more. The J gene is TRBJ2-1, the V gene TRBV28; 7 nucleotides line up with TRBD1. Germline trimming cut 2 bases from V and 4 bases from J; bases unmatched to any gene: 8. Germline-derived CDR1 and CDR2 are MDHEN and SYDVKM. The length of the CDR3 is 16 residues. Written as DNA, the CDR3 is TGTGCCAGCAGTTTAGTGGGACAGATTTATTACAATGAGCAGTTCTTC. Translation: CASSLVGQIYYNEQFF.

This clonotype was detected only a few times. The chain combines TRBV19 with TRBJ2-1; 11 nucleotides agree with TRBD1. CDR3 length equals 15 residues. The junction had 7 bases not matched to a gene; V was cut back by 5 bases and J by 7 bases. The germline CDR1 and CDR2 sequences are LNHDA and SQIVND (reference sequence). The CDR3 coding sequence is TGTGCCAGTAGTGGGGACAGGGGGGGAAAAAATGAGCAGTTCTTC. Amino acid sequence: CASSGDRGGKNEQFF.

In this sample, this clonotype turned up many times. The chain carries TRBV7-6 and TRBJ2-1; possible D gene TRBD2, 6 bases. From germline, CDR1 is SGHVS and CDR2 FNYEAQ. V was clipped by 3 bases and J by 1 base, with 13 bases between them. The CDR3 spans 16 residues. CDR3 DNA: TGTGCCAGCAGCTTGTTTGGCGGGATGTCCTACAATGAGCAGTTCTTC. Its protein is CASSLFGGMSYNEQFF.

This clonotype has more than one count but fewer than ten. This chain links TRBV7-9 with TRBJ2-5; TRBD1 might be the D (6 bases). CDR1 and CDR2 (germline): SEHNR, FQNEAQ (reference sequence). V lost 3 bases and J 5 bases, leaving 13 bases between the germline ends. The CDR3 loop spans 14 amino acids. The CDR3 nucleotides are TGTGCCAGCAGCTTTCAAACAGGGTGGGAGACCCAGTACTTC. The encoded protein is CASSFQTGWETQYF.

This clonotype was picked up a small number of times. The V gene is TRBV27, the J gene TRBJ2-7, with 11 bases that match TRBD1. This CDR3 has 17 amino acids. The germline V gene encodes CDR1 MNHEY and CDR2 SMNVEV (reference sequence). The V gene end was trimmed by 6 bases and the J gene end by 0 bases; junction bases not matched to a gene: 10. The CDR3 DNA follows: TGTGCCAGCAGCCGGGACAGGGGGTACTTGTCCTCCTACGAGCAGTACTTC. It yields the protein CASSRDRGYLSSYEQYF.

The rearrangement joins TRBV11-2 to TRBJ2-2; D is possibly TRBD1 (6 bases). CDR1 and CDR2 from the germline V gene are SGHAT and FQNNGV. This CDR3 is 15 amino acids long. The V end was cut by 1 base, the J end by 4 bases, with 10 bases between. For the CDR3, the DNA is TGTGCCAGCAGCTTAGGGACAGCAGCCACCGGGGAGCTGTTTTTT. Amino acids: CASSLGTAATGELFF.

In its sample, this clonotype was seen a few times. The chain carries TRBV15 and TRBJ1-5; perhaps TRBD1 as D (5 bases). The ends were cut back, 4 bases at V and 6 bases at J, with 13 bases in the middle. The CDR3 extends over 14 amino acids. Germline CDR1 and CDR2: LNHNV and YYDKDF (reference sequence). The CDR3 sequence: CATSIRQGGQPQHF. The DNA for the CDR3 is TGTGCCACCAGCATCCGGCAGGGAGGTCAGCCCCAGCATTTT.

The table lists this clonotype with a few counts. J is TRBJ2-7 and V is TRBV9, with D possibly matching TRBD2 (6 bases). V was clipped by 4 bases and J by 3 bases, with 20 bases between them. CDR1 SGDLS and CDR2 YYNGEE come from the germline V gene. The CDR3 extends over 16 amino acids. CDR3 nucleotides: TGTGCCAGCAGCCCGGAGGGGCGCGCCACCGTCTACGAGCAGTACTTC. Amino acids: CASSPEGRATVYEQYF.

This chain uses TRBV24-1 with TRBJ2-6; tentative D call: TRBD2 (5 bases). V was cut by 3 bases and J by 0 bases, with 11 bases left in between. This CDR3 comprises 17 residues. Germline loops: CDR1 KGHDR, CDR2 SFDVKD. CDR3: CATSDTGISSGANVLTF. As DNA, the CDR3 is TGTGCCACCAGTGATACGGGGATTAGCTCTGGGGCCAACGTCCTGACTTTC.

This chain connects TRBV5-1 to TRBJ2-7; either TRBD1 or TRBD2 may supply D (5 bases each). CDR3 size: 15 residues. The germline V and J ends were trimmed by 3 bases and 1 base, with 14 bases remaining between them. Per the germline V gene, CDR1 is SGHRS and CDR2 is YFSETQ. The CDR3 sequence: CASSWDASGSYEQYF. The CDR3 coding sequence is TGCGCCAGCAGCTGGGACGCAAGCGGTTCCTACGAGCAGTACTTC.

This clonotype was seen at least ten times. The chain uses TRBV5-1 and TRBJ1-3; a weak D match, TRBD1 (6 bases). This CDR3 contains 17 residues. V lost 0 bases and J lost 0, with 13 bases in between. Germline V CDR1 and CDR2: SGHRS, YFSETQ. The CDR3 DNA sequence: TGCGCCAGCAGCTTGGGGTCGGGGACAAGCTCTGGAAACACCATATATTTT. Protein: CASSLGSGTSSGNTIYF.

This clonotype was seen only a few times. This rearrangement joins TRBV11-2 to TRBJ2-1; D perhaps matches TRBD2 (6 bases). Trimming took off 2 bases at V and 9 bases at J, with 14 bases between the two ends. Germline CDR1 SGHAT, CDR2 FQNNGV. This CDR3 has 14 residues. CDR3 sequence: CASSLLLSGAEQFF. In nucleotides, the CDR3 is TGTGCCAGCAGCTTACTTCTTAGCGGAGCTGAGCAGTTCTTC.

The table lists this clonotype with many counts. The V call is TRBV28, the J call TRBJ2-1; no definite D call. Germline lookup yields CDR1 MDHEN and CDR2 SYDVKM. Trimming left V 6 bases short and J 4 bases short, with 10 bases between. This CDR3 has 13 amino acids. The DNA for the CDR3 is TGTGCCAGCAGCCCTAGGGTGTACAATGAGCAGTTCTTC. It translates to CASSPRVYNEQFF.

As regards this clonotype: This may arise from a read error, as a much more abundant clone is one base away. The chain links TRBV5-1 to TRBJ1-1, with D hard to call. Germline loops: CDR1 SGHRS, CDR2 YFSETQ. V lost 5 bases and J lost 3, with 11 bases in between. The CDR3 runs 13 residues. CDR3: CASRDQRDTEAFF. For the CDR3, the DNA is TGCGCCAGCAGGGACCAGCGGGACACTGAAGCTTTCTTT.

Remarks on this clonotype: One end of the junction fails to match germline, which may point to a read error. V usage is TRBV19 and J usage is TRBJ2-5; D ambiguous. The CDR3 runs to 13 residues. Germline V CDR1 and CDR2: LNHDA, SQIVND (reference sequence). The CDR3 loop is CASSILGRETQHF. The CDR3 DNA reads TGTGCCAGTAGTATATTAGGGCGAGAGACCCAGCACTTC.

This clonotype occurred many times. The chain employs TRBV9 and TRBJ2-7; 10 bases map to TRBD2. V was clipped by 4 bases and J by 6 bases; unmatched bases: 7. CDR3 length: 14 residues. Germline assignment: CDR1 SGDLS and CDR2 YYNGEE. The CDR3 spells CASSPSGLATEQYF. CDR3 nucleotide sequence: TGTGCCAGCAGCCCGTCGGGACTAGCGACCGAGCAGTACTTC. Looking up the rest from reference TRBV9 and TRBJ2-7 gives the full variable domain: DSGVTQTPKHLITATGQRVTLRCSPRSGDLSVYWYQQSLDQGLQFLIQYYNGEERAKGNILERFSAQQFPDLHSELNLSSLELGDSALYFCASSPSGLATEQYFGPGTRLTVT.

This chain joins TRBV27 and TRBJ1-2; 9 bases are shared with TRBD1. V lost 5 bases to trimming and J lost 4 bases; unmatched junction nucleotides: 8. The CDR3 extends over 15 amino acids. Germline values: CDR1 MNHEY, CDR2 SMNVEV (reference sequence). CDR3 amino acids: CASSPATGGGYGYTF. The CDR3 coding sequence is TGTGCCAGCAGTCCCGCGACAGGGGGGGGCTATGGCTACACCTTC.

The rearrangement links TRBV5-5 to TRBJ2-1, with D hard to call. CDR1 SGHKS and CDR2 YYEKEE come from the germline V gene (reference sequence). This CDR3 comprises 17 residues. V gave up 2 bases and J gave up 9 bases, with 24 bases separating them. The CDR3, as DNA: TGTGCCAGCAGCTTTGAATTCGGAGCGACCGAAAGTAGTGAGCAGTTCTTC. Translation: CASSFEFGATESSEQFF.

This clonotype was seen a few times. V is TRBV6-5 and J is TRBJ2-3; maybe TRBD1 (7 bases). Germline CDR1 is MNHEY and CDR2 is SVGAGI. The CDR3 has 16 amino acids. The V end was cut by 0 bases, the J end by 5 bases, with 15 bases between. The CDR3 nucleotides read TGTGCCAGCAGTTACTCGCTAGCCCAGGGGGGAGATACGCAGTATTTT. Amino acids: CASSYSLAQGGDTQYF.

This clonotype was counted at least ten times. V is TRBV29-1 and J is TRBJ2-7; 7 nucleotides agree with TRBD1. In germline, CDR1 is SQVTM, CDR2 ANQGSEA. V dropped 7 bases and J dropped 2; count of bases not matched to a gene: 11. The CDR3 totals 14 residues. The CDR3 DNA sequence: TGCAGCGCTTCCTCTTCCGGGACAGCCTACGAGCAGTACTTC. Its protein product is CSASSSGTAYEQYF.

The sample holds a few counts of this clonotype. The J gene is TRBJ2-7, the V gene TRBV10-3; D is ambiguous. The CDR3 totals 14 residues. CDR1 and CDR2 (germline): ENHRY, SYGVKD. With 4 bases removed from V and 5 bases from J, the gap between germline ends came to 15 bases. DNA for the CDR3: TGTGCCATCAGTGGGGCTTCCGGGCTCCACGAGCAGTACTTC. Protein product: CAISGASGLHEQYF.

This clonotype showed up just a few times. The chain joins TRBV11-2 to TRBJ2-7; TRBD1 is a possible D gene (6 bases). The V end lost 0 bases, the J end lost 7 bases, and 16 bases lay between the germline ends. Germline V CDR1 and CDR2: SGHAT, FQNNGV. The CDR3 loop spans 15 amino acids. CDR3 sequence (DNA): TGTGCCAGCAGCTTAGATCCGCAGGGAAGGGGGGAGCAGTACTTC. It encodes CASSLDPQGRGEQYF. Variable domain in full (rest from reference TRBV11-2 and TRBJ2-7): EAGVAQSPRYKIIEKRQSVAFWCNPISGHATLYWYQQILGQGPKLLIQFQNNGVVDDSQLPKDRFSAERLKGVDSTLKIQPAKLEDSAVYLCASSLDPQGRGEQYFGPGTRLTVT.